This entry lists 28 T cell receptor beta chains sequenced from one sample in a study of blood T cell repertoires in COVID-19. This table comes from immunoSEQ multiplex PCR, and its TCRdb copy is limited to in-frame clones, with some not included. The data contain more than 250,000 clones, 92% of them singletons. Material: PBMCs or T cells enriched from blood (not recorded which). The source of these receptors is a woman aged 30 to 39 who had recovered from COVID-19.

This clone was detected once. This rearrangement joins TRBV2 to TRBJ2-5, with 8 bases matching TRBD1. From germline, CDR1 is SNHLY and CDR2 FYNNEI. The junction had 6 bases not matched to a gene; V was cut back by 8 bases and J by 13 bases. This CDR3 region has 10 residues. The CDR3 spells CASGRGRAYF. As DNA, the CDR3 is TGTGCCAGCGGCAGGGGGCGGGCGTACTTC.

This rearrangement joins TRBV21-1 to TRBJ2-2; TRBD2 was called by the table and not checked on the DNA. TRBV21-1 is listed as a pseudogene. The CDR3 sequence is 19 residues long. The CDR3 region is CASSKALGLAEKATGELFF. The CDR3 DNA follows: TGTGCCAGCAGCAAAGCACTAGGACTAGCGGAAAAAGCAACCGGGGAGCTGTTTTTT.

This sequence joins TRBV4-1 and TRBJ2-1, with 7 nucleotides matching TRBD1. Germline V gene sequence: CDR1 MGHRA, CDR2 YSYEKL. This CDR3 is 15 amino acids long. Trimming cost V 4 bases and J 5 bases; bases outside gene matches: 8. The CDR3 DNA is TGCGCCAGCAGCCTGGAGACAGGGTCAAACAATGAGCAGTTCTTC. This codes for CASSLETGSNNEQFF.

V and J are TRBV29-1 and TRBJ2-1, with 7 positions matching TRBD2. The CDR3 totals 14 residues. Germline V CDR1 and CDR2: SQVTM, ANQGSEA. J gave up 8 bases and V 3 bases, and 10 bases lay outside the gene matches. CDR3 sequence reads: CSVDKRLAFDEQFF. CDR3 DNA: TGCAGCGTTGACAAGAGACTAGCATTCGATGAGCAGTTCTTC.

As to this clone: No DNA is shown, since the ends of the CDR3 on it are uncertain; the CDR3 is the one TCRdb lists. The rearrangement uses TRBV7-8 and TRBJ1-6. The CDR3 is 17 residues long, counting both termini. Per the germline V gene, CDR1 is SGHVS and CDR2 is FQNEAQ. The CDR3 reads CASSFGSGSSYNSPLHF.

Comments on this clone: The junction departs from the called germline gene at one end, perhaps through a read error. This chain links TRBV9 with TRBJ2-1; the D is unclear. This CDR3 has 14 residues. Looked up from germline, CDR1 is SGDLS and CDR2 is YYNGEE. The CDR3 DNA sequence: TGTGCCAGCAGCGTAGTCGACTCCGACAATGAGCAGTTCTTC. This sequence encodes CASSVVDSDNEQFF.

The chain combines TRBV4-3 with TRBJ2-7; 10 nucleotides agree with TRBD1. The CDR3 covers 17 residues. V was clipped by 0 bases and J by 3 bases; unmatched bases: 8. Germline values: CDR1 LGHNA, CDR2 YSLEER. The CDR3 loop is CASSQEFSGQGIYEQYF. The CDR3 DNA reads TGCGCCAGCAGCCAAGAATTTTCGGGACAGGGGATCTACGAGCAGTACTTC.

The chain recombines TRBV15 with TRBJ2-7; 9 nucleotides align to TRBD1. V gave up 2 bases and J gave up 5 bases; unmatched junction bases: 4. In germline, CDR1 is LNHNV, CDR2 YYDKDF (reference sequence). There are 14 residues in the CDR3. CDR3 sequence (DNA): TGTGCCACCAGCAGATGGGACAGGGTTCACGAGCAGTACTTC. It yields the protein CATSRWDRVHEQYF.

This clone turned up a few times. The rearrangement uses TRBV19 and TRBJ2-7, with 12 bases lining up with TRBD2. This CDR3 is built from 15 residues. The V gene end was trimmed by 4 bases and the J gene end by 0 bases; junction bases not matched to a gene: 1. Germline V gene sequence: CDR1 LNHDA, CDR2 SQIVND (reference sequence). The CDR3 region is CASSTTSGSSYEQYF. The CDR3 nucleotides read TGTGCCAGTAGTACGACTAGCGGGAGCTCCTACGAGCAGTACTTC.

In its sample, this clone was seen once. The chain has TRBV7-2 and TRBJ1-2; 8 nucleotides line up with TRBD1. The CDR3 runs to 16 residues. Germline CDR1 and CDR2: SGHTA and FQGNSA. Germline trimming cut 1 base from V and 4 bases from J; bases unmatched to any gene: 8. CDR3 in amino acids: CASSLGGQGSSYGYTF. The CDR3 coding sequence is TGTGCCAGCAGCTTAGGTGGACAGGGTTCCTCCTATGGCTACACCTTC.

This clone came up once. In nucleotides, the CDR3 is TGTGCCAGTAGTGACGGACAGGGGGCGCGCAATGAAAAACTGTTTTTT. Translating gives CASSDGQGARNEKLFF. The V gene is TRBV19, the J gene TRBJ1-4; 11 bases agree with TRBD1. The CDR3 totals 16 residues. The V gene's germline CDR1 is LNHDA and CDR2 SQIVND (reference sequence). The ends lost 5 bases at V and 5 bases at J; junction bases unmatched: 7.

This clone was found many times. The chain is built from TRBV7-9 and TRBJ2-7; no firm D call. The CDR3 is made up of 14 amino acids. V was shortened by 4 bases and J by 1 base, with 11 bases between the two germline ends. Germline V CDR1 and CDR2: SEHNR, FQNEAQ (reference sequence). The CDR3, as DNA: TGTGCCAGCAGCTCTGTGCGGTATTCCTACGAGCAGTACTTC. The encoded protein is CASSSVRYSYEQYF.

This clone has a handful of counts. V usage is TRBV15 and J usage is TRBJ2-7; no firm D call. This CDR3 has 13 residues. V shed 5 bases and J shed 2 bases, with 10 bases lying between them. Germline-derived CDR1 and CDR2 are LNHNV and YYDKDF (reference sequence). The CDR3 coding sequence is TGTGCCACCAGCTTACCCTCGGCCTACGAGCAGTACTTC. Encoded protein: CATSLPSAYEQYF.

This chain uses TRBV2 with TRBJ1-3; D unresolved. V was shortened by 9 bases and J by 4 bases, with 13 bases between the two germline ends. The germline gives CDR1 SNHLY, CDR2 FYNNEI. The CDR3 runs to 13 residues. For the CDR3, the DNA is TGTGCCAGTGGGGAGCGGTCCGGAAACACCATATATTTT. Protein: CASGERSGNTIYF.

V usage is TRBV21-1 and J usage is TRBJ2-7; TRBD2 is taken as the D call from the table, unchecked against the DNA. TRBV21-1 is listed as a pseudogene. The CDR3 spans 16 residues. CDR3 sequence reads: CASSRGLAESSYEQYF. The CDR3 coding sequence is TGTGCCAGCAGCCGCGGACTAGCGGAAAGCTCCTACGAGCAGTACTTC.

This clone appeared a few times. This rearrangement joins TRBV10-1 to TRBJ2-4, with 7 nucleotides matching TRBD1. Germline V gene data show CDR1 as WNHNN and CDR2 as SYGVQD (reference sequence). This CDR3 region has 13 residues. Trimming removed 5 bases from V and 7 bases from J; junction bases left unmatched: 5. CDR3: CASSRQGGNIQYF. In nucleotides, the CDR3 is TGCGCCAGCAGTAGACAGGGCGGCAACATTCAGTACTTC.

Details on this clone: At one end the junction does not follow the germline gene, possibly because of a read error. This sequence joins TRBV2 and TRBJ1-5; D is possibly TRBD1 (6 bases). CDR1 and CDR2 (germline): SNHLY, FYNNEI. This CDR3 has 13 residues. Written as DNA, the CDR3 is TGTGCCAGTAGTGGGGGGCTGAATCAGCCCCAGCATTTT. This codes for CASSGGLNQPQHF. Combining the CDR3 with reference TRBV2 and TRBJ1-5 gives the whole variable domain EPEVTQTPSHQVTQMGQEVILRCVPISNHLYFYWYRQILGQKVEFLVSFYNNEISEKSEIFDDQFSVERPDGSNFTLKIRSTKLEDSAMYFCASSGGLNQPQHFGDGTRLSIL.

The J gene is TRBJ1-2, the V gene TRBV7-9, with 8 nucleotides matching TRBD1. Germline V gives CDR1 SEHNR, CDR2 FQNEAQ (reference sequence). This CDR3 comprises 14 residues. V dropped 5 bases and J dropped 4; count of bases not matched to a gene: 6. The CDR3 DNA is TGTGCCAGCAGCGTAGGGGGACAGGTCTATGGCTACACCTTC. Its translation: CASSVGGQVYGYTF.

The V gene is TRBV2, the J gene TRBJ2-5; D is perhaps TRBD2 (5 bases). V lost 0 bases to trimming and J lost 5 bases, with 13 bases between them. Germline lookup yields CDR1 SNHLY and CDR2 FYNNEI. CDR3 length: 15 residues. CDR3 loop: CASSEAVGSLETQYF. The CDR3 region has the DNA TGTGCCAGCAGTGAAGCGGTTGGGAGCCTGGAGACCCAGTACTTC. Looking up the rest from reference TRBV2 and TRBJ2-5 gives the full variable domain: EPEVTQTPSHQVTQMGQEVILRCVPISNHLYFYWYRQILGQKVEFLVSFYNNEISEKSEIFDDQFSVERPDGSNFTLKIRSTKLEDSAMYFCASSEAVGSLETQYFGPGTRLLVL.

The CDR3 sequence: CASSRSGNQPQHF. CDR3 DNA sequence: TGTGCCAGCAGTCGGTCAGGGAATCAGCCCCAGCATTTT. This sequence joins TRBV6-5 and TRBJ1-5, with a possible D match to TRBD1 (5 bases). V was shortened by 5 bases and J by 4 bases, with 9 bases between the two germline ends. The CDR3 covers 13 residues. Germline values: CDR1 MNHEY, CDR2 SVGAGI.

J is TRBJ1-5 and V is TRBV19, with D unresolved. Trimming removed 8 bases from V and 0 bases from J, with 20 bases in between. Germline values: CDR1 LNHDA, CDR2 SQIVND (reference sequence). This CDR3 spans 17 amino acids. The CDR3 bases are TGTGCCAGTCGCGCCGTAGCGGCAGAATATAGCAATCAGCCCCAGCATTTT. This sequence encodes CASRAVAAEYSNQPQHF. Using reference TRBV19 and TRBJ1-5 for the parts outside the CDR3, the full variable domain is DGGITQSPKYLFRKEGQNVTLSCEQNLNHDAMYWYRQDPGQGLRLIYYSQIVNDFQKGDIAEGYSVSREKKESFPLTVTSAQKNPTAFYLCASRAVAAEYSNQPQHFGDGTRLSIL.

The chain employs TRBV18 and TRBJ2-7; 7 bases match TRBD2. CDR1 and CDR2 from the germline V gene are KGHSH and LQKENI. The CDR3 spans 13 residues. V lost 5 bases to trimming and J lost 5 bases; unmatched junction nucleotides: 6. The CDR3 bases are TGTGCCAGCTCATATTTAGGACTAGACGAGCAGTACTTC. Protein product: CASSYLGLDEQYF.

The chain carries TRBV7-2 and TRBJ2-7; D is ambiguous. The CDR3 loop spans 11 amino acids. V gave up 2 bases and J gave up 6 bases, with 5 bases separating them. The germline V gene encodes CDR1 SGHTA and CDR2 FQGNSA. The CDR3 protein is CASSLTGEQYF. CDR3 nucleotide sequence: TGTGCCAGCAGCTTAACTGGCGAGCAGTACTTC.

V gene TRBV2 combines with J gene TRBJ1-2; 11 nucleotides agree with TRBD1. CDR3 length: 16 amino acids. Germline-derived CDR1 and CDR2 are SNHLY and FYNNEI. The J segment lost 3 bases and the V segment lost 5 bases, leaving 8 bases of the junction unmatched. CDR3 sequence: CASSSGQGARDYGYTF. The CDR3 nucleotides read TGTGCCAGCAGTTCAGGACAGGGGGCGCGGGACTATGGCTACACCTTC.

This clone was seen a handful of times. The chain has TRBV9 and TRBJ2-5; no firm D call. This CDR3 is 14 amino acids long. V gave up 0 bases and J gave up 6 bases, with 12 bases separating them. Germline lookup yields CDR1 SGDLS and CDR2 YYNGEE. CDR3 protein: CASSVDLVSKTQYF. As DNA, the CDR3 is TGTGCCAGCAGCGTAGATCTAGTCAGCAAGACCCAGTACTTC. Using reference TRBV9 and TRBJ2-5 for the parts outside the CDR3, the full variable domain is DSGVTQTPKHLITATGQRVTLRCSPRSGDLSVYWYQQSLDQGLQFLIQYYNGEERAKGNILERFSAQQFPDLHSELNLSSLELGDSALYFCASSVDLVSKTQYFGPGTRLLVL.

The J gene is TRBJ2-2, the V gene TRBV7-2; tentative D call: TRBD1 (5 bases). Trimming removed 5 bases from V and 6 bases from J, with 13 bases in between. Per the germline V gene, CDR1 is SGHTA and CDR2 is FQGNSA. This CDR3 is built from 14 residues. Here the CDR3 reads CASSEDWGAGELFF. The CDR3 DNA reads TGTGCCAGCAGCGAAGACTGGGGCGCCGGGGAGCTGTTTTTT.

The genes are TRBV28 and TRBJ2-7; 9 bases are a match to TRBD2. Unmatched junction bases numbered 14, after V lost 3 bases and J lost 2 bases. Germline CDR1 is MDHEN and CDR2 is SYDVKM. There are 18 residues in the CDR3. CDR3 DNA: TGTGCCAGCAGTTTTCATCTCTCTCTAGCGGGGTCGACCTACGAGCAGTACTTC. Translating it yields CASSFHLSLAGSTYEQYF.

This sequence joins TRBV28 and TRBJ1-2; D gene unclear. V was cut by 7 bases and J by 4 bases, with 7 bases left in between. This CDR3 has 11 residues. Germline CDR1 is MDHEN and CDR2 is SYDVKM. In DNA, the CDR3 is TGTGCCAGCACCACAGTCTATGGCTACACCTTC. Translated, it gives CASTTVYGYTF.